Shown below are 20 T cell receptor beta chains from a single sample sequenced in a study of CD8 T cells in ankylosing spondylitis. No antigen has been identified for these receptors. Study results and caveats: Characteristic of ankylosing spondylitis blood, it appeared, was a TCR beta motif comprising fewer than 10 highly homologous variants.

TCRdb re-called the 5' RACE reads through MiXCR, storing one row per CDR3 protein. The sample records under 850,000 distinct CDR3 sequences, around 19% being singletons. Sequenced sample: blood, either unsorted or a sorted T cell fraction (not recorded which). These TCRs come from a male donor with ankylosing spondylitis.

This clonotype was picked up a small number of times. The V gene is TRBV7-2, the J gene TRBJ1-1, with unresolved D. The CDR3 spans 14 residues. Trimming removed 2 bases at V and 4 bases at J, with 11 bases between. Per germline, CDR1 SGHTA and CDR2 FQGNSA. CDR3 loop: CASSLHSLGTEAFF. The DNA of the CDR3 is TGTGCCAGCAGCTTACACTCCCTGGGCACTGAAGCTTTCTTT.

V and J are TRBV7-2 and TRBJ2-5, with 7 positions matching TRBD1. Germline assignment: CDR1 SGHTA and CDR2 FQGNSA. CDR3 length equals 14 residues. The trim removed 4 bases at V and 5 bases at J, leaving 7 bases unmatched. The CDR3 coding sequence is TGTGCCAGCAGCTCAACAGGGGTTGCGGAGACCCAGTACTTC. This translates into CASSSTGVAETQYF. The variable domain in full, completed from reference TRBV7-2 and TRBJ2-5, reads GAGVSQSPSNKVTEKGKDVELRCDPISGHTALYWYRQSLGQGLEFLIYFQGNSAPDKSGLPSDRFSAERTGGSVSTLTIQRTQQEDSAVYLCASSSTGVAETQYFGPGTRLLVL.

The genes are TRBV4-1 and TRBJ2-3, with D perhaps TRBD2 (6 bases). Germline V gene lookup returns CDR1 MGHRA and CDR2 YSYEKL. The CDR3 is 15 residues long. V gave up 3 bases and J gave up 0 bases, with 10 bases separating them. CDR3 in DNA: TGCGCCAGCAGCCACGGCGGGGCGAGCACAGATACGCAGTATTTT. This sequence encodes CASSHGGASTDTQYF.

DNA of the CDR3: TGTGCCAGCAGCCAAGATGGATCCTATCGTAATTCACCCCTCCACTTT. It yields the protein CASSQDGSYRNSPLHF. The genes are TRBV3-1 and TRBJ1-6; no clear D. Germline loops: CDR1 LGHDT, CDR2 YNNKEL (reference sequence). The CDR3 totals 16 residues. The germline V and J ends were trimmed by 0 bases and 6 bases, with 12 bases remaining between them. Variable domain in full (rest from reference TRBV3-1 and TRBJ1-6): DTAVSQTPKYLVTQMGNDKSIKCEQNLGHDTMYWYKQDSKKFLKIMFSYNNKELIINETVPNRFSPKSPDKAHLNLHINSLELGDSAVYFCASSQDGSYRNSPLHFGNGTRLTVT.

This clonotype has more than one count but fewer than ten. The J gene is TRBJ1-2, the V gene TRBV20-1; D ambiguous. Germline-derived CDR1 and CDR2 are DFQATT and SNEGSKA (reference sequence). The CDR3 totals 12 residues. Trimming left V 6 bases short and J 0 bases short, with 8 bases between. The chain's CDR3 is CSALAPNYGYTF. The DNA of the CDR3 is TGCAGTGCCCTGGCCCCTAACTATGGCTACACCTTC.

The chain has TRBV7-3 and TRBJ2-7; D gene unclear. From germline, CDR1 is SGHTA and CDR2 FQGTGA. The germline V and J ends were trimmed by 2 bases and 2 bases, with 7 bases remaining between them. This CDR3 spans 13 amino acids. The CDR3 DNA reads as TGTGCCAGCAGCTTAGACGCGACCTACGAGCAGTACTTC. Protein product: CASSLDATYEQYF. Full variable domain (missing parts from reference TRBV7-3 and TRBJ2-7): GAGVSQTPSNKVTEKGKYVELRCDPISGHTALYWYRQSLGQGPEFLIYFQGTGAADDSGLPNDRFFAVRPEGSVSTLKIQRTERGDSAVYLCASSLDATYEQYFGPGTRLTVT.

This chain joins TRBV12-3 or TRBV12-4 and TRBJ2-1; D remains unclear. The CDR3 is 12 residues long. V lost 6 bases and J 8 bases, leaving 11 bases between the germline ends. The CDR3: CASRGLWDEQFF. In DNA form, the CDR3 reads TGTGCCAGCAGGGGCCTTTGGGATGAGCAGTTCTTC.

In its sample, this clonotype was seen a few times. The chain carries TRBV29-1 and TRBJ2-7; 7 bases are shared with TRBD1. Unmatched junction bases numbered 9, after V lost 6 bases and J lost 1 base. In germline, CDR1 is SQVTM, CDR2 ANQGSEA. This CDR3 spans 14 amino acids. The CDR3 DNA is TGCAGCGTGAGGGGGAAGGGGGCTTCCTACGAGCAGTACTTC. It yields the protein CSVRGKGASYEQYF.

This rearrangement joins TRBV20-1 to TRBJ2-7; TRBD2 agrees at 8 bases. CDR3 length equals 13 residues. V lost 3 bases and J lost 4; bases outside the gene matches: 5. The germline CDR1 and CDR2 sequences are DFQATT and SNEGSKA (reference sequence). CDR3 nucleotides: TGCAGTGCTAGCCAGCGGGAGCCGTACGAGCAGTACTTC. Translating gives CSASQREPYEQYF.

With respect to this clonotype: Mismatch with germline at one junction end may stem from a read error. The chain is built from TRBV6-2 or TRBV6-3 and TRBJ2-3, with D maybe TRBD1 (7 bases). CDR1 MNHEY and CDR2 SVGEGT come from the germline V gene. The length of the CDR3 is 16 residues. The CDR3 nucleotides are TGTGCCAGCCATCGGGGGAAGCTACGGGGGACAGATACGCAGTTTTTT. This codes for CASHRGKLRGTDTQFF.

This clonotype turned up a few times. The chain recombines TRBV7-9 with TRBJ1-4; D perhaps matches TRBD1 (5 bases). Germline V CDR1 and CDR2: SEHNR, FQNEAQ (reference sequence). V lost 1 base to trimming and J lost 4 bases, with 13 bases between them. The CDR3 is made up of 16 amino acids. In DNA form, the CDR3 reads TGTGCCAGCAGCTTAGGGGGGAAGGACCTTAATGAAAAACTGTTTTTT. Its translation: CASSLGGKDLNEKLFF.

Concerning this clonotype: A read error may produce the germline difference seen at one junction end. The chain links TRBV7-7 to TRBJ2-5; D not certain. In germline, CDR1 is SSHAT, CDR2 FNYEAQ (reference sequence). This CDR3 has 13 residues. CDR3 sequence: CASSLDIEETQYF. The CDR3 DNA reads as TGTGCTAGCAGCTTAGATATAGAGGAGACCCAGTACTTC.

The chain joins TRBV12-3 or TRBV12-4 to TRBJ2-3; 14 bases align to TRBD2. The CDR3 spans 18 residues. J was trimmed by 4 bases and V by 6 bases; bases with no gene match: 12. CDR3 nucleotide sequence: TGTGCCAGCAGACCACGGGGACTAGCGGGAGAGGGTCCAGATACGCAGTATTTT. Encoded protein: CASRPRGLAGEGPDTQYF.

This clonotype has more than one count but fewer than ten. This sequence joins TRBV5-1 and TRBJ1-5, with D perhaps matching TRBD1 (5 bases). Germline CDR1 SGHRS, CDR2 YFSETQ. The V end was cut by 4 bases, the J end by 8 bases, with 19 bases between. The CDR3 is 15 amino acids. The CDR3 DNA is TGCGCCAGCAGCGAGGGGACGTCCCTGGGGGAGCCCCAGCATTTT. Translating it yields CASSEGTSLGEPQHF.

This chain joins TRBV27 and TRBJ2-2, with 10 nucleotides matching TRBD1. Germline V CDR1 and CDR2: MNHEY, SMNVEV (reference sequence). V gave up 0 bases and J gave up 5 bases; unmatched junction bases: 6. The CDR3 consists of 17 residues. CDR3 in DNA: TGTGCCAGCAGTTTATCTCTCGGGACAGGGGTTACCGGGGAGCTGTTTTTT. Translation gives CASSLSLGTGVTGELFF.

The rearrangement uses TRBV7-9 and TRBJ1-2, with no clear D. The CDR3 has 12 amino acids. The V gene lost 6 bases and the J gene lost 8 bases, with 13 bases spanning the gap. The V gene's germline CDR1 is SEHNR and CDR2 FQNEAQ (reference sequence). The DNA for the CDR3 is TGTGCCAGCAGTTCCGGATCCCTCGGCTACACCTTC. Translation: CASSSGSLGYTF.

J is TRBJ1-5 and V is TRBV5-1; D is undetermined. Germline V lookup: CDR1 SGHRS, CDR2 YFSETQ. The CDR3 sequence is 17 residues long. Between the trimmed V and J ends, which lost 0 bases and 2 bases, there was a span of 15 bases. CDR3 DNA sequence: TGCGCCAGCAGCTTGGAAGTTTGGGGTCCGGGCAATCAGCCCCAGCATTTT. Protein sequence: CASSLEVWGPGNQPQHF.

This clonotype was seen a few times. V usage is TRBV30 and J usage is TRBJ2-7; a weak D match, TRBD2 (6 bases). CDR3 length equals 13 residues. V was trimmed by 4 bases and J by 7 bases, leaving 17 bases between them. Germline V gene sequence: CDR1 GTSNPN, CDR2 SVGIG (reference sequence). CDR3 loop: CAWNLRREREQYF. The CDR3 DNA is TGTGCCTGGAACCTACGGAGGGAAAGGGAGCAGTACTTC.

The chain is built from TRBV5-5 and TRBJ1-2; D gene ambiguous. Deletions cut 2 bases from V and 5 bases from J, with 10 bases between. The germline gives CDR1 SGHKS, CDR2 YYEKEE (reference sequence). The CDR3 totals 13 residues. The CDR3 bases are TGTGCCAGCAGCTTCGGCATCCCTTATGGCTACACCTTC. Translation: CASSFGIPYGYTF.

The genes are TRBV5-5 and TRBJ1-6; no firm D call. The germline gives CDR1 SGHKS, CDR2 YYEKEE (reference sequence). The CDR3 has 15 amino acids. V lost 0 bases and J lost 10, with 14 bases in between. The CDR3 sequence: CASSLAGGSRSPLHF. Here the CDR3 DNA reads TGTGCCAGCAGCTTGGCCGGAGGGTCTCGATCACCCCTCCACTTT.